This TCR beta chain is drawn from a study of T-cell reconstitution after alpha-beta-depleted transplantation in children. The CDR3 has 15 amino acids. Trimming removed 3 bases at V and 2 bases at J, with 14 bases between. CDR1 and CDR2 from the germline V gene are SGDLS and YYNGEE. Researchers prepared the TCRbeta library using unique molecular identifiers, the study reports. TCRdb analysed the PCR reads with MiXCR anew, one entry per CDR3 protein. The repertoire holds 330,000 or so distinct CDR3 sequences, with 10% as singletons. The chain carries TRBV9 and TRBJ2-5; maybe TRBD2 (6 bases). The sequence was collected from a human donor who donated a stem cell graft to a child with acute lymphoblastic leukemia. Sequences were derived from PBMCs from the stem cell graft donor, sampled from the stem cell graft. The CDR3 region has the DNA TGTGCCAGCAGCGGAGGAGGGGCCCAACAAGAGACCCAGTACTTC. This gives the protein CASSGGGAQQETQYF.